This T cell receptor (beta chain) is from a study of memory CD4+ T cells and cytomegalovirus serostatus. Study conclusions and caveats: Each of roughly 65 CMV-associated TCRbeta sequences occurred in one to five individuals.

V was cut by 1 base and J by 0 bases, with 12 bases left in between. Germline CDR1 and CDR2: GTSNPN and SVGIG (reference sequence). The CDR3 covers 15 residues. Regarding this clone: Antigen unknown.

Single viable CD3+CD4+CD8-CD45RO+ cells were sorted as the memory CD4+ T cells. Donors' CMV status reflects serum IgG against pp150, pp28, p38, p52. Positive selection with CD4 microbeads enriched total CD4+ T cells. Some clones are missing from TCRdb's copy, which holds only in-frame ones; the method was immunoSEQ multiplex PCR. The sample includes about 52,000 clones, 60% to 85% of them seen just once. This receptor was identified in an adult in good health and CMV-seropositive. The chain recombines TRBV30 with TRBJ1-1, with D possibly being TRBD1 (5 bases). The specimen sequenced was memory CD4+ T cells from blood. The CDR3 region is CAWSAGTSMNTEAFF. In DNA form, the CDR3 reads TGTGCCTGGAGTGCCGGGACGTCGATGAACACTGAAGCTTTCTTT. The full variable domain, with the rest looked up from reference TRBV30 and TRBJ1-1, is SQTIHQWPATLVQPVGSPLSLECTVEGTSNPNLYWYRQAAGRGLQLLFYSVGIGQISSEVPQNLSASRPQDRQFILSSKKLLLSDSGFYLCAWSAGTSMNTEAFFGQGTRLTVV.